This is a list of T cell receptor beta chains from one sample in a study of cytomegalovirus exposure and HLA in healthy donors. Sequenced by immunoSEQ multiplex PCR; TCRdb stores in-frame clones only, minus some. The sample includes 180,000 or so clones, around 70% seen only once; the top ten take about 2.7%. Sequenced: PBMCs. The receptors originated from a male donor in good health and CMV-seronegative. The CDR3 runs from the conserved cysteine through the conserved F or W. Each record gives: V gene, CDR3 length, J gene, clone size, D gene, CDR3 DNA, CDR3 protein. The D gene is left open where the match is weak. Only part of the rows carry a size: once, few, many, or a class if the clone is expanded.

v_call: TRBV28; cdr3_length: 17; j_call: TRBJ1-5; clone_size: NA; d_call: NA; cdr3_nt: TGTGCCAGCAGTTTTTGGAGGGCACCGGATGGCAATCAGCCCCAGCATTTT; cdr3_aa: CASSFWRAPDGNQPQHF
v_call: TRBV7-2; cdr3_length: 13; j_call: TRBJ2-3; clone_size: NA; d_call: NA; cdr3_nt: TGTGCCAGCAGCGAGCAGGGGGGAGATACGCAGTATTTT; cdr3_aa: CASSEQGGDTQYF
v_call: TRBV9; cdr3_length: 15; j_call: TRBJ1-3; clone_size: NA; d_call: NA; cdr3_nt: TGTGCCAGCAGCCCCAGAGCGCTCTCTGGAAACACCATATATTTT; cdr3_aa: CASSPRALSGNTIYF
v_call: TRBV7-7; cdr3_length: 13; j_call: TRBJ2-1; clone_size: NA; d_call: NA; cdr3_nt: TGTGCCAGCAGCTTAGACTATCCCAATGAGCAGTTCTTC; cdr3_aa: CASSLDYPNEQFF
v_call: TRBV5-4; cdr3_length: 13; j_call: TRBJ2-7; clone_size: NA; d_call: TRBD1; cdr3_nt: TGTGCCAGCAGCCGGGACAGGAGTAGGGAGCAGTACTTC; cdr3_aa: CASSRDRSREQYF
v_call: TRBV9; cdr3_length: 15; j_call: TRBJ2-1; clone_size: NA; d_call: TRBD1; cdr3_nt: TGTGCCAGCAGCGTAGATACAGGGGGCTACAATGAGCAGTTCTTC; cdr3_aa: CASSVDTGGYNEQFF
v_call: TRBV6-1; cdr3_length: 14; j_call: TRBJ2-7; clone_size: few; d_call: TRBD2; cdr3_nt: TGTGCCAGCAGTCAGACTAGCGGGAGCTACGAGCAGTACTTC; cdr3_aa: CASSQTSGSYEQYF
v_call: TRBV6-6; cdr3_length: 14; j_call: TRBJ2-7; clone_size: once; d_call: NA; cdr3_nt: TGTGCCAGCAGTTACAGTTATAGCTCCTACGAGCAGTACTTC; cdr3_aa: CASSYSYSSYEQYF
v_call: TRBV7-9; cdr3_length: 15; j_call: TRBJ2-1; clone_size: NA; d_call: NA; cdr3_nt: TGTGCCAGCAGCTTAGACGTCAGCTCCTACAATGAGCAGTTCTTC; cdr3_aa: CASSLDVSSYNEQFF
v_call: TRBV4-1; cdr3_length: 15; j_call: TRBJ1-2; clone_size: NA; d_call: NA; cdr3_nt: TGCGCCAGCAGCCAAGACCCAGGCGGGGGTTATGGCTACACCTTC; cdr3_aa: CASSQDPGGGYGYTF